This note documents a single TCR beta chain sequence. In this sample, this clonotype turned up many times. Its recognized antigen is unknown. Base qualities are missing; no much larger clone stands one base away. The data derive from a study of T cells in Graves' hyperthyroidism and ophthalmopathy (dated by TCRdb to the late 2010s). In the study overall: Peripheral blood samples were taken at initial diagnosis, before any treatment was given. A discovery cohort of about a hundred patients, approximately 44 with Graves' ophthalmopathy and under 60 with stable Graves' hyperthyroidism, was used to find distinguishing TCR V-J signatures. Prospective prediction of ophthalmopathy was tested in an independent validation cohort consisting of about 19 hyperthyroidism patients and around 16 patients who later progressed to ophthalmopathy. The approximately 100 discovery patients were randomly split 7:3 into training and test sets. The study also compared thyroid tissue and blood T-cell repertoires from roughly six Graves' hyperthyroidism patients. After sampling, hyperthyroidism patients received methimazole starting at 30 mg daily, and ophthalmopathy patients received high-dose intravenous methylprednisolone. The paper describes TCR Vbeta CDR3 sequencing of fewer than 150 peripheral blood samples, made up of 43 ophthalmopathy patients, around 73 hyperthyroidism patients and 17 progressor patients.

Stable Graves' hyperthyroidism was defined as no progression to ophthalmopathy during 18 months of follow-up. Hyperthyroidism patients were aged 18 to 65 years and newly diagnosed, with disease duration of less than 2 months. Any patient with an uncontrolled infection, another autoimmune disease, pregnancy or lactation was excluded. Diagnoses relied on clinical symptoms, serum thyroxine and TRAb, thyroid ultrasound and orbital computed tomography. PBMCs were separated from around 9.1 ml of fresh peripheral blood using Ficoll-Paque density gradient centrifugation. Total RNA was extracted using Trizol reagent, and RNA quality was assessed on an Agilent 2100 Bioanalyzer. V loses 0 bases, J loses 4 bases, and the germline ends lie 12 bases apart. The CDR3 runs 14 residues from the cysteine to the phenylalanine. Of all the DNA, just the CDR3 is kept, 42 bases in frame from base 1. The germline V gene (reference sequence) gives CDR1 as GTSNPN and CDR2 as SVGIG.

Broad study findings and their caveats: In validation, the model predicted progression to ophthalmopathy with roughly 66% sensitivity and over 72% specificity, a median of approximately 6.5 months before onset. No statistical method was used to set the sample size in advance, and investigators knew the group allocation. Most expanded thyroid clonotypes (frequency above 0.001) were also found in blood, which suggests that blood repertoires may mirror thyroid immune responses. In cross-validation, a model built on a 13 V-J signature told ophthalmopathy apart from stable hyperthyroidism with 87.88% sensitivity and about 81% specificity, and in testing the same model reached 80%/75%.

The TCR beta CDR3 regions were amplified from the RNA transcripts. The first round of RT-PCR for the TCR CDR3 was performed with the HTBI primer set and the Qiagen OneStep RT-PCR kit. A second multiplex PCR round built the libraries, followed by size selection and purification. Libraries were sequenced paired-end with 100 bp reads on an Illumina HiSeq2000. Processing in the source paper ran as follows. SOAPnuke was used to process the raw data, with reads discarded if the reads contained adapters or uncalled bases, had a mean Phred below 15, or lacked an exact constant-primer or identifier match. COPE v1.2.5 was used to merge the high-quality paired reads, and each unique nucleotide sequence was defined as a clonotype. Clonotypes were aligned to IMGT TRBV, TRBD and TRBJ reference segments using MiTCR v1.1. The analysis was restricted to V-J combinations with a frequency above 0.0001, which together covered approximately 99% of the repertoires. A TCS score was defined as the ratio of F50 (clonal expansion) to E x V (chaos), with BLOSUM62-based TCRdist applied between CDR3 peptides within each V-J. Welch's t-statistics and random forest reduced roughly 540 V-J features to fewer than 15, which were used in a naive Bayes classifier (R e1071). Clones were called with MiXCR by TCRdb after fastp trimmed the public reads at Q25, and only in-frame beta chains were retained. Rows merge per CDR3 protein into single entries with the most common DNA and genes. The V and J calls and clone size are TCRdb's, not the authors'. For this sample there are about 700,000 distinct CDR3 sequences; 12% to 15% appear just once. The ten most abundant clones make up more than 8.5% of the sample.

This sequence was found in a woman between 18 and 30 years old with Graves' hyperthyroidism. Recombination joined TRBV30 with TRBJ1-2, with the D gene call left open. Sequencing was carried out using blood. The bases are TGTGCCTGGAGTGTAGGGTCCACCCCCTATGGCTACACCTTC. Translated, it gives CAWSVGSTPYGYTF.